These 17 T cell receptor beta chains originate from one sample sequenced in a study of T cell responses to AZD1222 COVID-19 vaccine. This table comes from immunoSEQ multiplex PCR, and its TCRdb copy is limited to in-frame clones, with some not included. The profile shows about 120,000 clones, 80% to 95% of them singletons. The material was peripheral blood, obtained on day 0 of AZD1222 vaccination. Receptors were obtained from an adult in good health.

The gene calls are TRBV7-9 and TRBJ2-1, with D unresolved. Trimming cost V 1 base and J 9 bases, with 7 bases left between them. The CDR3 has 12 residues. In germline, CDR1 is SEHNR, CDR2 FQNEAQ (reference sequence). The CDR3 reads CASSLEYSEQFF. In nucleotides, the CDR3 is TGTGCCAGCAGCTTAGAATATTCTGAGCAGTTCTTC.

The V gene is TRBV28, the J gene TRBJ2-1, with 11 positions matching TRBD2. The CDR3 extends over 20 amino acids. The V segment lost 3 bases and the J segment 7 bases; nucleotides outside the gene matches: 20. Germline lookup yields CDR1 MDHEN and CDR2 SYDVKM. DNA for the CDR3: TGTGCCAGCAGTTTGCACAGGGGTACGGCGACTAGCGGGAATCGGAATGAGCAGTTCTTC. Its translation: CASSLHRGTATSGNRNEQFF.

The chain uses TRBV2 and TRBJ1-1; 8 bases fit TRBD1. This CDR3 region has 14 residues. With 6 bases clipped from V and 1 base from J, the junction kept 4 bases outside the gene matches. The germline V gene has CDR1 SNHLY and CDR2 FYNNEI. For the CDR3, the DNA is TGTGCCAGCAGCCGGACAGGGACGAACACTGAAGCTTTCTTT. Translated: CASSRTGTNTEAFF. Based on the CDR3 plus reference TRBV2 and TRBJ1-1, the full variable domain is EPEVTQTPSHQVTQMGQEVILRCVPISNHLYFYWYRQILGQKVEFLVSFYNNEISEKSEIFDDQFSVERPDGSNFTLKIRSTKLEDSAMYFCASSRTGTNTEAFFGQGTRLTVV.

CDR3 DNA: TGTGCCAGCAGCTTAAGCCCGGGGCTAACTAATGAAAAACTGTTTTTT. Encoded protein: CASSLSPGLTNEKLFF. This chain joins TRBV7-2 and TRBJ1-4, with D perhaps matching TRBD1 (5 bases). The CDR3 is made up of 16 amino acids. The germline V and J ends were trimmed by 2 bases and 1 base, with 11 bases remaining between them. The germline gives CDR1 SGHTA, CDR2 FQGNSA.

This clone was counted once. The chain uses TRBV5-1 and TRBJ1-2; 7 positions match TRBD1. The trim removed 4 bases at V and 8 bases at J, leaving 11 bases unmatched. This CDR3 contains 14 residues. CDR1 and CDR2 from the germline V gene are SGHRS and YFSETQ. CDR3 coding DNA: TGCGCCAGCAGCCCATCAGACAGGGCGGCCGGCTACACCTTC. It codes for CASSPSDRAAGYTF. Filled out from reference TRBV5-1 and TRBJ1-2, the complete variable domain reads KAGVTQTPRYLIKTRGQQVTLSCSPISGHRSVSWYQQTPGQGLQFLFEYFSETQRNKGNFPGRFSGRQFSNSRSEMNVSTLELGDSALYLCASSPSDRAAGYTFGSGTRLTVV.

This chain joins TRBV6-6 and TRBJ2-1; 7 nucleotides agree with TRBD2. V trimming: 6 bases; J trimming: 4 bases; junction bases outside the gene matches: 12. The CDR3 is 16 residues long. Germline V CDR1 and CDR2: MNHNY, SVGAGI (reference sequence). The CDR3, as DNA: TGTGCCAGCAGCCATAGTTGGGGGGGGACTTACAATGAGCAGTTCTTC. It codes for CASSHSWGGTYNEQFF.

The chain uses TRBV7-9 and TRBJ2-4, with 8 bases fitting TRBD1. CDR1 and CDR2 from the germline V gene are SEHNR and FQNEAQ (reference sequence). CDR3 length: 16 residues. J gave up 1 base and V 7 bases, and 9 bases lay outside the gene matches. The CDR3 nucleotides are TGTGCCAGCACACAGGGGGGCGGGGAGGCCAAAAACATTCAGTACTTC. Its protein product is CASTQGGGEAKNIQYF.

This clone turned up a few times. The genes are TRBV11-2 and TRBJ1-4; D gene uncertain. CDR1 is SGHAT, CDR2 FQNNGV, per germline. This CDR3 has 11 residues. Trimming removed 5 bases from V and 5 bases from J, with 3 bases in between. CDR3 sequence reads: CASSRNEKLFF. The CDR3, as DNA: TGTGCCAGCAGCCGGAATGAAAAACTGTTTTTT.

The chain uses TRBV10-3 and TRBJ2-7, with TRBD1 matching over 7 bases. With 4 bases clipped from V and 3 bases from J, the junction kept 15 bases outside the gene matches. The germline V gene encodes CDR1 ENHRY and CDR2 SYGVKD. The CDR3 covers 17 residues. CDR3 in amino acids: CAISGTARSTGDYEQYF. The DNA of the CDR3 is TGTGCCATCAGTGGAACGGCACGGTCTACAGGGGACTACGAGCAGTACTTC.

This rearrangement joins TRBV7-8 to TRBJ1-5; tentatively, D is TRBD1 (5 bases). The CDR3 loop spans 14 amino acids. From germline, CDR1 is SGHVS and CDR2 FQNEAQ. Trimming stripped 2 bases from V and 5 bases from J, with 10 bases between. Written as DNA, the CDR3 is TGTGCCAGCAGCTTACCCGGGACGGATCAGCCCCAGCATTTT. Translation: CASSLPGTDQPQHF.

The gene calls are TRBV27 and TRBJ1-4; maybe TRBD1 (6 bases). There are 15 residues in the CDR3. Per the germline V gene, CDR1 is MNHEY and CDR2 is SMNVEV (reference sequence). Trimming left V 5 bases short and J 6 bases short, with 16 bases between. CDR3 residues: CASSTQTGRDEKLFF. The CDR3 DNA is TGTGCCAGCAGTACCCAGACAGGACGGGATGAAAAACTGTTTTTT.

This clone was seen a handful of times. The V and J genes are TRBV12-3 or TRBV12-4 and TRBJ1-1; D gene uncertain. The CDR3 loop spans 12 amino acids. V lost 7 bases, J lost 4 bases, and 10 bases lay in between. As DNA, the CDR3 is TGTGCCAGCACCGATGGGTTCACTGAAGCTTTCTTT. This encodes CASTDGFTEAFF.

This chain joins TRBV27 and TRBJ1-4; 8 bases agree with TRBD1. The CDR3 sequence is 16 residues long. Germline V gene data show CDR1 as MNHEY and CDR2 as SMNVEV (reference sequence). Unmatched junction bases numbered 6, after V lost 6 bases and J lost 0 bases. CDR3 residues: CASSRTGYATNEKLFF. The CDR3 DNA reads TGTGCCAGCAGCCGGACAGGGTATGCAACTAATGAAAAACTGTTTTTT.

The chain combines TRBV7-6 with TRBJ1-3; the D gene is possibly TRBD1 (6 bases). Germline CDR1 is SGHVS and CDR2 is FNYEAQ. The V end lost 5 bases, the J end lost 4 bases, and 21 bases lay between the germline ends. This CDR3 region has 17 residues. The CDR3 sequence: CASSPRTALLSGNTIYF. The CDR3 DNA sequence: TGTGCCAGCAGCCCCCGGACAGCTCTATTATCAGGAAACACCATATATTTT. Full variable domain (missing parts from reference TRBV7-6 and TRBJ1-3): GAGVSQSPRYKVTKRGQDVALRCDPISGHVSLYWYRQALGQGPEFLTYFNYEAQQDKSGLPNDRFSAERPEGSISTLTIQRTEQRDSAMYRCASSPRTALLSGNTIYFGEGSWLTVV.

J is TRBJ2-3 and V is TRBV7-2; 7 positions agree with TRBD2. V lost 11 bases and J lost 3; bases outside the gene matches: 5. CDR3 length: 12 residues. The germline V gene encodes CDR1 SGHTA and CDR2 FQGNSA. CDR3 loop: CAEAGDTDTQYF. CDR3 DNA: TGTGCCGAGGCGGGGGATACAGATACGCAGTATTTT.

The V call is TRBV11-2, the J call TRBJ2-5; 8 nucleotides agree with TRBD2. The germline V gene has CDR1 SGHAT and CDR2 FQNNGV. The trim removed 5 bases at V and 7 bases at J, leaving 6 bases unmatched. The CDR3 totals 13 residues. For the CDR3, the DNA is TGTGCCAGCAGCCAAGGACTAGCTGGGACCCAGTACTTC. The encoded protein is CASSQGLAGTQYF.

This rearrangement joins TRBV6-2 or TRBV6-3 to TRBJ2-1; 9 bases fit TRBD2. The germline V gene has CDR1 MNHEY and CDR2 SVGEGT. Unmatched junction bases numbered 11, after V lost 6 bases and J lost 8 bases. CDR3 length equals 15 residues. CDR3 coding DNA: TGTGCCAGCAGCGGGCCCGGTAGCGGGGGACATGAGCAGTTCTTC. The encoded protein is CASSGPGSGGHEQFF.